One sample yielded the 18 T cell receptor beta chains listed below, sequenced in a study of blood T cell repertoires in COVID-19 (dated by TCRdb to between 2020 and 2021). Library preparation employed the immunoSEQ multiplex PCR assay. Sourced from immuneACCESS, this table was stored by TCRdb with only in-frame sequences that have V and J called. A share of the clones is absent; for the studies checked, an unresolved V gene accounts for under half, and the remainder has no known explanation. For this sample there are under 350,000 clones; 85% to 90% appear just once. Together, the top ten hold 4% to 5% of the sample. What was sequenced was PBMCs or T cells enriched from blood (not recorded which). The receptors originated from a man aged 25 to 40 who had recovered from COVID-19.

The rearrangement links TRBV5-4 to TRBJ1-1; 7 positions agree with TRBD1. CDR3 length: 14 residues. After removal of 0 bases from V and 8 bases from J, the junction contained 7 bases not matched to a gene. CDR1 is SGHNT, CDR2 YYREEE, per germline (reference sequence). The CDR3 protein is CASSLAGRGREAFF. The CDR3, as DNA: TGTGCCAGCAGCTTGGCCGGCAGGGGGAGAGAAGCTTTCTTT. The whole variable domain, filled in from reference TRBV5-4 and TRBJ1-1, reads ETGVTQSPTHLIKTRGQQVTLRCSSQSGHNTVSWYQQALGQGPQFIFQYYREEENGRGNFPPRFSGLQFPNYSSELNVNALELDDSALYLCASSLAGRGREAFFGQGTRLTVV.

This sequence joins TRBV19 and TRBJ1-1, with a possible D match to TRBD1 (6 bases). This CDR3 is 13 amino acids long. V lost 8 bases to trimming and J lost 10 bases, with 20 bases between them. Germline CDR1 reads LNHDA; CDR2 reads SQIVND (reference sequence). DNA for the CDR3: TGTGCCAGTTCCCCCCTTCGAGGACAGCGAGCTTTCTTT. Its translation is CASSPLRGQRAFF.

The chain couples TRBV7-9 to TRBJ2-3; D perhaps matches TRBD2 (5 bases). CDR1 is SEHNR and CDR2 is FQNEAQ in the germline V gene (reference sequence). The CDR3 runs to 14 residues. Deletions cut 5 bases from V and 6 bases from J, with 15 bases between. CDR3 sequence: CASSPDLERDTQYF. The CDR3, as DNA: TGTGCCAGCAGCCCGGACTTGGAGAGGGATACGCAGTATTTT.

The rearrangement uses TRBV5-6 and TRBJ2-7; TRBD1 aligns across 8 bases. Germline V gene sequence: CDR1 SGHDT, CDR2 YYEEEE. J was trimmed by 4 bases and V by 4 bases; bases with no gene match: 10. This CDR3 is built from 15 residues. The CDR3 here is CASSPPLTGGYEQYF. As DNA, the CDR3 is TGTGCCAGCAGCCCGCCGTTAACAGGGGGTTACGAGCAGTACTTC.

The rearrangement links TRBV15 to TRBJ2-1, with 11 positions matching TRBD2. The V segment lost 8 bases and the J segment 0 bases; nucleotides outside the gene matches: 3. Germline CDR1 is LNHNV and CDR2 is YYDKDF (reference sequence). This CDR3 region has 15 residues. CDR3 loop: CATHSGGASYNEQFF. In DNA form, the CDR3 reads TGTGCCACCCATAGCGGGGGGGCCTCCTACAATGAGCAGTTCTTC.

About this clone itself: The same CDR3 arises from other DNA sequences in this sample as well. The chain joins TRBV5-1 to TRBJ1-2, with D perhaps matching TRBD1 (5 bases). CDR3 length: 13 amino acids. The V end was cut by 4 bases, the J end by 4 bases, with 11 bases between. Germline V lookup: CDR1 SGHRS, CDR2 YFSETQ. The CDR3 bases are TGCGCCAGCAGCCGCGGGACGGCCTATGGCTACACCTTC. Residues: CASSRGTAYGYTF.

In its sample, this clone was seen once. The chain is built from TRBV19 and TRBJ2-7; 7 bases agree with TRBD1. Germline values: CDR1 LNHDA, CDR2 SQIVND (reference sequence). The J segment lost 3 bases and the V segment lost 5 bases, leaving 7 bases of the junction unmatched. CDR3 size: 14 residues. CDR3 amino acids: CASSSPDRDYEQYF. The CDR3 coding sequence is TGTGCCAGTAGTTCCCCCGACAGGGACTACGAGCAGTACTTC.

The chain couples TRBV5-1 to TRBJ1-2; unclear D gene. V lost 0 bases to trimming and J lost 3 bases, with 12 bases between them. CDR1 is SGHRS, CDR2 YFSETQ, per germline. The CDR3 runs to 15 residues. DNA for the CDR3: TGCGCCAGCAGCTTGGGAGTCTCGTTTGACTATGGCTACACCTTC. It translates to CASSLGVSFDYGYTF.

The chain carries TRBV15 and TRBJ2-7, with a weak D call TRBD1 (6 bases). The CDR3 runs 16 residues. Germline-derived CDR1 and CDR2 are LNHNV and YYDKDF (reference sequence). Trimming cost V 3 bases and J 3 bases, with 18 bases left between them. The CDR3 sequence is CATSRDRYAPNYEQYF. The CDR3 coding sequence is TGTGCCACCAGCAGGGACAGATACGCACCAAACTACGAGCAGTACTTC.

CDR3 residues: CASSPGLAGGLIYNEQFF. The CDR3 region has the DNA TGCGCCAGCAGCCCAGGACTAGCGGGGGGCCTGATTTACAATGAGCAGTTCTTC. This rearrangement joins TRBV5-1 to TRBJ2-1, with 14 bases matching TRBD2. Germline V gene data show CDR1 as SGHRS and CDR2 as YFSETQ. Unmatched junction bases numbered 10, after V lost 4 bases and J lost 4 bases. The CDR3 sequence is 18 residues long.

The V call is TRBV4-1, the J call TRBJ1-6; D perhaps matches TRBD1 (6 bases). Trimming shortened V by 4 bases and J by 4 bases, and 17 bases separated the two germline ends. Per germline, CDR1 MGHRA and CDR2 YSYEKL. The CDR3 is 17 amino acids. The CDR3 DNA sequence: TGCGCCAGCAGCCTGACCGGGACACCTCTTTATAATTCACCCCTCCACTTT. This codes for CASSLTGTPLYNSPLHF.

In this sample, this clone turned up once. The chain is built from TRBV30 and TRBJ2-1; the match to TRBD2 covers 9 bases. The CDR3 length is 14 residues. V lost 3 bases, J lost 6 bases, and 6 bases stayed unmatched. Per the germline V gene, CDR1 is GTSNPN and CDR2 is SVGIG (reference sequence). For the CDR3, the DNA is TGTGCCTGGAGGCTAGCGGGGAATATCAATGAGCAGTTCTTC. It translates to CAWRLAGNINEQFF.

The chain has TRBV4-1 and TRBJ2-1; 9 nucleotides line up with TRBD2. Germline V lookup: CDR1 MGHRA, CDR2 YSYEKL. V was clipped by 1 base and J by 7 bases; unmatched bases: 5. The CDR3 runs 15 residues. As DNA, the CDR3 is TGCGCCAGCAGCCAAGGCGGCGGGGGGGGGAATGAGCAGTTCTTC. As protein: CASSQGGGGGNEQFF.

The rearrangement uses TRBV6-5 and TRBJ1-6; D unresolved. Germline V gene lookup returns CDR1 MNHEY and CDR2 SVGAGI. The CDR3 covers 14 residues. With 0 bases removed from V and 4 bases from J, the gap between germline ends came to 4 bases. This CDR3 is CASSYSPYNSPLHF. The CDR3 DNA reads as TGTGCCAGCAGTTACTCCCCTTATAATTCACCCCTCCACTTT.

This rearrangement joins TRBV4-2 to TRBJ2-7, with 7 bases matching TRBD1. After removal of 0 bases from V and 1 base from J, the junction contained 3 bases not matched to a gene. The CDR3 length is 15 residues. Germline V gene sequence: CDR1 LGHNA, CDR2 YNFKEQ. CDR3 DNA sequence: TGTGCCAGCAGCCAAGAGGTCAGGGGGTCCTACGAGCAGTACTTC. This translates into CASSQEVRGSYEQYF.

The chain links TRBV5-1 to TRBJ1-1, with 7 nucleotides matching TRBD1. From germline, CDR1 is SGHRS and CDR2 YFSETQ. The CDR3 extends over 14 amino acids. J gave up 0 bases and V 2 bases, and 1 base lay outside the gene matches. The CDR3 sequence is CASSFGTVNTEAFF. CDR3 DNA: TGCGCCAGCAGCTTCGGGACAGTGAACACTGAAGCTTTCTTT.

V gene TRBV6-4 combines with J gene TRBJ1-3; TRBD1 is a possible D gene (5 bases). Deletions cut 3 bases from V and 0 bases from J, with 9 bases between. The germline V gene encodes CDR1 MRHNA and CDR2 SNTAGT. The CDR3 is made up of 15 amino acids. CDR3 loop: CASSEDGGSGNTIYF. The CDR3 region has the DNA TGTGCCAGCAGTGAAGACGGGGGCTCTGGAAACACCATATATTTT.

The CDR3 region is CASSLVGRANTEAFF. DNA of the CDR3: TGTGCCAGCAGCTTAGTAGGCAGGGCGAACACTGAAGCTTTCTTT. V and J are TRBV11-2 and TRBJ1-1; the D gene is possibly TRBD1 (5 bases). The V gene's germline CDR1 is SGHAT and CDR2 FQNNGV. The ends were cut back, 1 base at V and 1 base at J, with 10 bases in the middle. This CDR3 has 15 residues.